This T cell receptor beta chain was captured in a study of preoperative IRX-2 immunotherapy in early breast cancer. Documented treatment: preoperative locoregional IRX-2 cytokine immunotherapy. Preoperative locoregional IRX-2 cytokine immunotherapy was tested in the phase Ib source study. The ends were cut back, 1 base at V and 3 bases at J, with 19 bases in the middle. The germline CDR1 and CDR2 sequences are SGHRS and YFSETQ. CDR3 size: 17 residues. Libraries were prepared by immunoSEQ multiplex PCR; TCRdb keeps only in-frame clonotypes and omits some of them. Among around 40,000 clones, around 96% were seen once, and the ten largest hold roughly 1.6%.

Sequenced here: tumor tissue, sampled after IRX-2 immunotherapy. This receptor was taken from a human donor with breast cancer. The chain couples TRBV5-1 to TRBJ1-1; a possible D gene is TRBD1 (5 bases). CDR3 protein: CASSLPGGGEADTEAFF. CDR3 coding DNA: TGCGCCAGCAGCTTGCCGGGTGGGGGGGAGGCGGACACTGAAGCTTTCTTT.